This T cell receptor (beta chain) is from a study of response to subunit inactivated influenza vaccine. Germline loops: CDR1 GTSNPN, CDR2 SVGIG (reference sequence). The V and J ends lost 2 bases and 7 bases respectively, with 16 bases between them. CDR3 length: 14 residues. Study-wide results and limits: Authors suggested few new T cells are recruited by each seasonal influenza vaccination.

A single record per CDR3 protein comes from TCRdb applying MiXCR to the RT-PCR reads. The data hold roughly 650,000 distinct CDR3 sequences, with 14% observed a single time. This clonotype was counted only a few times. Its target is not known. This chain links TRBV30 with TRBJ2-3, with no clear D. This clonotype was obtained from a man aged 50-59 years who received an inactivated influenza vaccine. This sample comprised PBMCs from blood, obtained 14 days before vaccination. Here the CDR3 reads CAWSPLTRAHTQYF. CDR3 coding DNA: TGTGCCTGGAGTCCATTAACCCGGGCACATACGCAGTATTTT.